This entry is about one TCR beta chain. Its antigen remains unidentified. Base qualities are not provided; no much larger clone lies one nucleotide away. The cohort was made up of roughly 670 healthy bone marrow donors. At the time of sampling, every cohort member was nominally healthy, though immune exposures that went unrecorded were likely present. The donor was CMV seronegative and was included in the group of about 400 seronegative cohort members. A peripheral blood sample was collected from each donor, and TCR beta sequencing was performed on peripheral blood mononuclear cells. The Qiagen DNeasy Blood Extraction Kit was used to extract genomic DNA from the blood cell samples. The entry originates in a study of cytomegalovirus exposure and HLA in healthy donors (dated by TCRdb to between 2016 and 2019). About the study as a whole: An earlier analysis of 587 of the donors reported roughly 300 Gb of sequence data and around 110 million unique TCR beta sequences obtained from around 180 million T cells. An early release that covered about 600 HLA-typed donors contained around 300 gigabases of sequencing data and about 93 million unique TCR sequences. Among the roughly 400 genotyped donors, around 81% belonged to the genetic ancestry cluster associated with self-reported Caucasian donors. The study aimed to test whether cataloging public T cell receptors could reveal signatures of past pathogen exposure. The study used immunosequencing to profile the T cell repertoires of 666 subjects and linked those repertoires to cytomegalovirus serostatus. A separate validation cohort of about 110 different subjects was used in addition to the approximately 670-subject first cohort. To predict cytomegalovirus infection status, the study brought together high-throughput TCR immunosequencing, statistical association of individual TCRs with disease status, and machine learning. To study patterns of TCR occurrence, a later analysis re-analyzed previously published TCR beta repertoires from several hundred donors and added high-resolution HLA genotyping. In the later analysis, no new phenotypic data were used to find candidate immune exposures; instead, reliance was placed on TCR beta sequences and their occurrence across donors. In an earlier analysis of more than 550 of the donors, high-throughput TCR beta sequencing was used to judge whether each TCR beta V gene segment behaved as functional or pseudogenic. Donor age, sex, ethnicity and CMV serostatus were compiled alongside the repertoire data. In a later genetic analysis, genome-wide SNP genotypes for about three fifths of the 666 donors were used, and that subset was treated as a discovery cohort. All discovery cohort repertoires had been generated using a single sequencing platform. Class I and class II HLA loci were covered by the typing at four-digit resolution. Typing coverage differed by locus: A, B, C, DRB1 and DQB1 were typed in about 629-640 donors, DQA1 in about 510, DPA1 in some 600, and DPB1 in 400 to 480. About 5 DR-DQ haplotypes were handled as single units for association and clustering, since linkage in the cohort was strong. On average, around 230,000 unique TCR beta nucleotide sequences were sequenced per donor among more than 350 genotyped donors of the cohort, with roughly 20% of those sequences being non-productive. What the work shows at the level of the full study, not this receptor alone: V-gene and J-gene trimming of TCR beta chains was associated with a missense DCLRE1C variant in a later genetic analysis, and the association was replicated in an independent cohort. Some 16 rarely observed V segments, including chromosome 9 orphons, were excluded from the earlier analysis of almost 600 of the donors because counts were too low. The authors suggested that the approach could potentially be extended to other disease states and immunological phenotypes. The presence/absence analyses assumed that sequencing depth was roughly uniform across donors, and that assumption may not be true. Specific HLA alleles were associated with roughly 16,000 TCR beta sequences at a false discovery rate of 0.05 in a later analysis. CMV serostatus was the only immune exposure information available for the cohort. In a later analysis, TCR association rates were found to vary across HLA loci, with the most associated TCRs seen for DRB1 alleles and the fewest for HLA-C alleles. A group of highly shared sequence variants was considered likely to be a technical artifact of the sequencing pipeline. A total of about 150 TCR beta chains were listed by the study as associated with cytomegalovirus. The classifier was reported to diagnose cytomegalovirus status with high specificity and sensitivity in both the original and validation cohorts. A further reported finding was that TCR beta sequences accurately predicted the HLA-A and HLA-B alleles for most subjects in the first cohort. In a later genetic analysis, fewer N-insertions in productive TCRs were reported among donors in an Asian-associated ancestry cluster than the approximately 670-donor mean. Assigning TCR associations to individual alleles was difficult when HLA alleles, especially DR and DQ, strongly co-occurred. Most TCR sequences were seen in very few donors, while some public TCRs were found in many individuals. Because some donors lacked HLA typing at each locus, the association tests relied only on the typed subset. Correlated functional status among segregating V segments might reflect linkage disequilibrium, but an unknown experimental factor could not be ruled out. Broadly in line with IMGT annotations, most TCR beta V segments showed up in productive rearrangements about 87% or about 30% of the time in an earlier analysis of 450 to 600 of the donors. In this cohort, only TCR beta chains were sequenced, and detectable features were limited by the absence of alpha or paired-chain data. Three of the identified cytomegalovirus-associated TCR beta chains were confirmed in vitro to be specific for cytomegalovirus antigens. Compared with equally common non-associated chains, HLA-associated TCR beta chains in a later analysis were more clonally expanded and had lower generation probabilities. Several of the top co-occurrence clusters appeared to be linked to parvovirus B19, influenza, CMV and Epstein-Barr virus, according to a later analysis. Most CMV-associated TCR beta chains appeared to be HLA-restricted in a later analysis, and the HLA associations seemed to be driven largely by CMV exposure.

Library construction relied on the immunoSEQ multiplex PCR assay. The multiplex PCR relied on a mix of 60 forward primers for TCR Vbeta segments and 13 reverse primers for TCR Jbeta segments. The CDR3 region of rearranged TCR beta genes was amplified from genomic DNA by a multiplex PCR assay. On the Illumina HiSeq System, the amplified TCR beta libraries were sequenced as 87-base-pair reads. In the authors' own workflow: Across the 640 or so repertoires, a later analysis counted some 81 million unique TCR beta chains, roughly 11 million of which were shared by at least two donors. Raw reads were error-corrected and collapsed into unique sequences with a nearest-neighbor algorithm that merged closely related sequences to remove PCR and sequencing errors. V, D and J gene segments were assigned by aligning CDR3 sequences to IMGT reference sequences. Each retained sequence needed at least a six-nucleotide match to both a V gene segment and a J gene segment. A rearrangement counted as productive if the CDR3 had no stop codons and remained in frame with V and J, and every other rearrangement counted as non-productive. CDR3 was defined according to IMGT convention as the region running from the second conserved V-encoded cysteine to the conserved J-encoded phenylalanine. The earlier analysis of about 640 of the donors excluded any sequence lacking an unambiguous match to a single V gene segment. An earlier analysis of approximately 590 of the donors classified V segments as functional when productive rearrangements were above 56.7% and as segregating when the standard deviation between donors was above 5%. To diagnose cytomegalovirus status from the catalog of TCR beta chain sequences, a statistical classification framework was built. A later analysis assigned V and J genes by comparing TCR nucleotide sequences with IMGT/GENE-DB human TR gene sequences. The TCRdist pipeline was used in a later analysis to assign CDR3 sequences and most-parsimonious VDJ recombination scenarios. In a later analysis, each TCR beta chain was defined by its CDR3 amino acid sequence together with its V-gene family, and reads without a unique V-gene family were excluded. A later analysis removed 592 highly shared, low-generation-probability nucleotide sequences to deal with suspected cross-contamination and a sequencing artifact. In a later analysis, a clonal expansion index was calculated for each public chain from normalized within-repertoire ranks of inferred template counts. A later analysis computed generation probabilities with a VDJ recombination model fitted to out-of-frame rearrangements, and checked the results against IGoR. A later analysis scored TCR-TCR, TCR-HLA and TCR-CMV co-occurrence with hypergeometric tests, applying a repertoire-size bias correction to TCR pairs. To estimate false discovery rates, a later analysis permuted the HLA or CMV assignments 20 times. In a later analysis, co-occurring TCRs were grouped using DBSCAN, and TCRdist sequence similarity was added for clustering within HLA-allele-positive subsets. Repertoires with fewer than 30,000 or more than 120,000 public chains, plus five repertoires with anomalous nucleotide sharing, were excluded from co-occurrence clustering. Sourced from immuneACCESS, this table was stored by TCRdb with only in-frame sequences that have V and J called. A share of the clones is absent; for the studies checked, an unresolved V gene accounts for under half, and the remainder has no known explanation. The DNA was the basis for D and trimming; V, J and clone size are from that table. Across this sample there are fewer than 150,000 clones, with 80% seen only once. Around 2% of the sample is taken by the ten largest.

This sequence originates from a man aged 25-40 years in good health and CMV-seronegative. Sequenced input: PBMCs.

The CDR3 amino acid sequence is: CASSPSDRGFSPLHF. The DNA is TGTGCCAGCAGCCCCTCCGACCGGGGTTTTTCACCCCTCCACTTT. The sequence joins TRBV7-9 to TRBJ1-6; no D segment can be confidently identified. The CDR3 runs 15 residues from the cysteine to the phenylalanine. Only CDR3 DNA remains: 45 bases, in frame from the first base. V and J are truncated by 5 bases and 9 bases respectively, leaving an intervening sequence of 17 bases. The germline V gene (reference sequence) provides CDR1 SEHNR and CDR2 FQNEAQ.